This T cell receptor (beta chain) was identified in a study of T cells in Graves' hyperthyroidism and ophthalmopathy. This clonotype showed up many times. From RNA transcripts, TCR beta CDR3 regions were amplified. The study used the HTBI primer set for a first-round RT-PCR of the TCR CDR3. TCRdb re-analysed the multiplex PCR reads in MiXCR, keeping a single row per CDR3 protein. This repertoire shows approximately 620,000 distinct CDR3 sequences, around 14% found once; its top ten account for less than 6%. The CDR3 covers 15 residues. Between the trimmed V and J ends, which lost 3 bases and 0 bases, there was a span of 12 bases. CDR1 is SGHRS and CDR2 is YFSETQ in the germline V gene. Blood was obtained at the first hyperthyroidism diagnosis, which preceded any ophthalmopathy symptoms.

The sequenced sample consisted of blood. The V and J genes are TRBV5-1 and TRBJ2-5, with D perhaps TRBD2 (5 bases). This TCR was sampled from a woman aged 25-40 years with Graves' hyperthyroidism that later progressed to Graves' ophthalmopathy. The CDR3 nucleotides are TGCGCCAGCAGCTGGGCACCGGGAAACCAAGAGACCCAGTACTTC. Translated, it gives CASSWAPGNQETQYF.